This T cell receptor beta chain comes out of a study of shared clonotypes between healthy human individuals. About the research overall: Researchers assigned three CD4 naive, three CD4 memory, two CD8 naive and one CD8 memory plate to each donor. Study-level points and caveats: Between a handful of donors, naive CD4 clonotypes were shared at a level of about 5%.

Regarding this clone: Its target is unknown. The sample contains more than one DNA sequence encoding this CDR3.

V was clipped by 5 bases and J by 6 bases, with 9 bases between them. Germline assignment: CDR1 SGHRS and CDR2 YFSETQ. The CDR3 runs 12 residues. The run depth of the assay was deep. Repertoires were generated with immunoSEQ multiplex PCR, while TCRdb's copy carries only in-frame clones and drops some. The sample consists of nearly 1 million clones, more than 75% of them appearing once. This sequence was found in a young man in good health. The chain links TRBV5-1 to TRBJ2-1; D perhaps matches TRBD1 (6 bases). Sample: memory CD4+ T cells sorted from blood. Documented subset: CD45RA-negative fraction. The CDR3 loop is CASSLQGNEQFF. In nucleotides, the CDR3 is TGCGCCAGCAGTTTACAGGGCAATGAGCAGTTCTTC.